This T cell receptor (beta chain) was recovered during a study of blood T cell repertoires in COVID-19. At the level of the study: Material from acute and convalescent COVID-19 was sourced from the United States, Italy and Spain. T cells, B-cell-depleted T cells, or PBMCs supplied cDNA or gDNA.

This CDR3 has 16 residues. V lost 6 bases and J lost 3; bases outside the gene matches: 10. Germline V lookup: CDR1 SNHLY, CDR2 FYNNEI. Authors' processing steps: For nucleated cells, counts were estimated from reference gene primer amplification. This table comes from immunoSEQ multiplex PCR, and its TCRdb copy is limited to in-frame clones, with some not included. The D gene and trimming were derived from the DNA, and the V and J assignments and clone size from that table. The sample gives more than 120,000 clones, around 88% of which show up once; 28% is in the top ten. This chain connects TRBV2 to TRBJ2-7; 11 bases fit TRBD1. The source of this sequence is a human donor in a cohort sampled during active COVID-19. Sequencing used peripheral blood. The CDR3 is CASRARSGTGGYEQYF. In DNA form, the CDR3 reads TGTGCCAGCAGGGCGCGATCCGGGACAGGGGGCTACGAGCAGTACTTC.